The entry below describes one T cell receptor beta chain. This clonotype came up many times. No cognate antigen has been identified for it. Per-base qualities were not stored, and no clone one base away is much larger. The CDR3 sequence holds 13 residues, the cysteine and phenylalanine included. Just the 39-base CDR3 DNA is kept, in frame starting at base 1. The trim is 7 bases for V and 0 bases for J, with a gap of 10 bases between the germline ends. Per the germline V gene (reference sequence), SGHNT is the CDR1 and YYREEE is the CDR2. These data originate in a study of human T cells and chemical hapten exposure (dated by TCRdb to about 2021). Background for the entire study: For sensitization, 2% DPC in acetone was applied to a 2 cm by 2 cm area of upper inner arm skin. Patients additionally received weekly therapeutic DPC doses to the scalp throughout the roughly 23-week study period. Patch testing was done on the upper back using Finn chambers containing 0.01% DPC, and results were scored after 6 days according to International Contact Dermatitis Research Group standards. Alopecia areata with under or over 50% scalp involvement, alopecia totalis and alopecia universalis were represented in the patient cohort, which was mostly female. The libraries were sequenced as a pool, and the TCR yield per sample differed mostly because of small variations in library volumes within the pool. This study followed changes in the peripheral blood TCR repertoire in vivo during primary and secondary sensitization of alopecia patients to the hapten diphenylcyclopropenone (DPC). Blood samples were taken from patients before sensitization (week 0) and at 2, 6 and about 24 weeks after DPC sensitization. Around 29 alopecia patients provided blood for TCR sequencing at one to four time points (pre-sensitization, 2, 6 and 24 weeks). Study-level results and caveats: DPC sensitization did not change how many TCRs were above 1 in 1000 frequency, and no evidence was found of alterations in global repertoire structure. Because all patients had alopecia, a presumed autoimmune disease, the immune response of the patients might differ from that of healthy individuals. Compared with pre-sensitization or healthy control sets, expanded TCRs formed significantly more large CDR3 similarity clusters, which is consistent with antigen-driven responses. A positive correlation was found between the number of PT1 expanded TCRs and patch test score, with significance reached at thresholds 8, 16 and 32 but not 4. After repeated subsampling, changes were observed in the strength of the expansion versus patch-test correlation and in the threshold at which the correlation became significant.

Receptor libraries were prepared by RACE. Instrument used: NextSeq 500. During library preparation, unique molecular identifiers were attached to individual cDNA molecules so that TCRs could be counted in a quantitative, reproducible way. Both TCR alpha and TCR beta chains were sequenced from each blood RNA sample. In the paper's pipeline: A median of about 100,000 TCRs per sample was observed, with a range of roughly 23,224 to 700,000. The Decombinator software suite was used to annotate V, J and CDR3 in the TCR reads. For PS versus PT1 abundance plots, all samples were subsampled to the same number of TCRs (28,000). TCRs were defined as expanded if absent before sensitization and observed at least eight times at the 2-week time point. TCRdb reanalyzed the raw reads on its own, using fastp at Q25 for trimming and MiXCR for clone calling, and kept in-frame beta chains. Identical CDR3 protein sequences are pooled into one entry, listed with their most common genes and DNA. TCRdb's processing, not the authors' own work, is the source of the V and J calls. The table for this sample lists around 300,000 distinct CDR3 sequences; approximately 5.8% of them were counted only once. The ten largest make up around 8.8% of the sample.

The time point label on this specimen signifies: pre-sensitization, week 0. The sample's treatment or condition label, in plain terms: therapeutic diphenylcyclopropenone sensitization with weekly scalp DPC. Blood at each patch-test visit was drawn before the patch test was applied. To be eligible, patients had to be aged 18 to 70, diagnosed with alopecia and judged suitable for DPC therapy, while pregnant patients were excluded. Total RNA was isolated from unfractionated whole blood collected in Tempus Blood RNA tubes. The input for sequencing was whole blood, taken in connection with sensitization to the hapten diphenylcyclopropenone (DPC). The receptor was derived from a woman aged 18-35 years with alopecia areata. Some clones in this sample may be carry-over from other donors' samples. Recombination connected TRBV5-4 to TRBJ1-1; possibly the D gene is TRBD1, per 6 matching bases. At the DNA level, the sequence is TGTGCCAGCGGGGGCTCCTTGAACACTGAAGCTTTCTTT. Translated, this gives CASGGSLNTEAFF.